These T cell receptor beta chains were read from a single sample in a study of blood T cell repertoires in COVID-19. Assay: immunoSEQ multiplex PCR; the TCRdb copy retains only in-frame clones and omits some. Among some 460,000 clones listed, roughly 90% were seen once. The sequenced material came from PBMCs or T cells enriched from blood (not recorded which). These receptors originate from a woman aged 18-29 years who had recovered from COVID-19. The CDR3 runs from the conserved cysteine through the conserved F or W.

>TRBJ2-7|TRBV7-9
CASSLESIYEQYF
>TRBJ2-4|TRBV2
CASRRSAEAKNIQYF
>TRBJ2-1|TRBV7-2
CASSLVAGGHNEQFF
>TRBJ1-5|TRBV2
CASKGGVSNQPQHF
>TRBJ2-7|TRBV27
CASSFGQGTYEQYF
>TRBJ1-1|TRBV4-1
CASSPGTGGQGGQF
>TRBJ1-5|TRBV28
CASSWGGYSNQPQHF
>TRBJ1-5|TRBV29-1
CSVQGENQPQHF
>TRBJ2-2|TRBV11-2
CASSWAGAANTGELFF
>TRBJ1-2|TRBV5-1
CASSEILSANYGYTF
>TRBJ2-5|TRBV9
CASSVALAVEGETQYF
>TRBJ2-2|TRBV19
CASSINGDYGELFF
>TRBJ2-2|TRBV27
CASRGVPRGVTGELFF
>TRBJ1-6|TRBV5-4
CASSPHRDPNSPLHF
>TRBJ2-7|TRBV7-8
CASSAAGGWEQYF
>TRBJ1-3|TRBV30
CAWTRRRSGNTIYF
>TRBJ1-2|TRBV2
CASRQQAYGYTF
>TRBJ1-4|TRBV6-2/TRBV6-3
CASSRPVEGKLFF
>TRBJ2-1|TRBV12-5
CASGLVTDGQSSYNEQFF
>TRBJ1-6|TRBV30
CAWSFVRGGYSPLHF
>TRBJ2-5|TRBV3-1/TRBV3-2
CASSPLRTGLETQYF
>TRBJ1-1|TRBV12-5
CASGLVIWGQGKNTEAFF
>TRBJ1-2|TRBV9
CASSVGAGAYGYTF
>TRBJ2-1|TRBV4-1
CASSLGVMEREQFF
>TRBJ2-7|TRBV5-3
CARSLARGSTYEQYF
>TRBJ1-1|TRBV25-1
CASSVSGRAFF
>TRBJ1-5|TRBV5-1
CASSLEGTGYNQPQHF
>TRBJ2-3|TRBV5-4
CASSLAGTGWIDTQYF
>TRBJ1-1|TRBV10-2
CATKKTGEAFF
>TRBJ1-6|TRBV7-2
CASSLRQGAANNSPLHF
>TRBJ2-1|TRBV9
CASSVRGDSYNEQFF
>TRBJ1-5|TRBV19
CASSTWENQPQHF
>TRBJ2-1|TRBV5-1
CASSLAGQGVGNEQFF
>TRBJ2-7|TRBV15
CATAGTSGGFTYEQYF
>TRBJ1-1|TRBV7-9
CASSLTQGGSTEAFF
>TRBJ2-7|TRBV29-1
CSAKLLAGGVQYEQYF
>TRBJ2-3|TRBV5-1
CASSTTSGSTDTQYF
>TRBJ2-1|TRBV5-8
CASSFPLGGGNEQFF
>TRBJ1-2|TRBV29-1
CSGWDRAYGYTF
>TRBJ1-2|TRBV7-9
CASSFAGTGSNYGYTF
>TRBJ2-5|TRBV19
CASSMRGTQYF
>TRBJ1-3|TRBV24-1
CATTQTGTASGNTIYF
>TRBJ1-5|TRBV2
CASSESTGGNQPQHF
>TRBJ2-1|TRBV21-1
CASSKALGKGQGNNEQFF
>TRBJ1-1|TRBV2
CASSVLAGIDAEAFF
>TRBJ1-6|TRBV12-5
CASGLASTGFSPLHF
>TRBJ2-3|TRBV27
CASSLSQVGDTQYF
>TRBJ2-7|TRBV6-5
CASSFGQGGYEQYF
>TRBJ1-1|TRBV5-1
CASRVGSTATEAFF
>TRBJ2-3|TRBV3-1/TRBV3-2
CASSQDRGDTQYF
>TRBJ2-5|TRBV2
CASRERGGEETQYF
>TRBJ1-1|TRBV7-2
CASSLGGRGLSTEAFF
>TRBJ2-3|TRBV7-2
CASSSGGATDTQYF
>TRBJ2-1|TRBV2
CASSPSPGGPYNEQFF
>TRBJ1-1|TRBV18
CASSPLNRARAFF
>TRBJ1-1|TRBV5-1
CASSTDVDIGTEAFF
>TRBJ2-3|TRBV7-9
CASSFGGGARDTQYF
>TRBJ2-7|TRBV27
CASSSLSAQQYF